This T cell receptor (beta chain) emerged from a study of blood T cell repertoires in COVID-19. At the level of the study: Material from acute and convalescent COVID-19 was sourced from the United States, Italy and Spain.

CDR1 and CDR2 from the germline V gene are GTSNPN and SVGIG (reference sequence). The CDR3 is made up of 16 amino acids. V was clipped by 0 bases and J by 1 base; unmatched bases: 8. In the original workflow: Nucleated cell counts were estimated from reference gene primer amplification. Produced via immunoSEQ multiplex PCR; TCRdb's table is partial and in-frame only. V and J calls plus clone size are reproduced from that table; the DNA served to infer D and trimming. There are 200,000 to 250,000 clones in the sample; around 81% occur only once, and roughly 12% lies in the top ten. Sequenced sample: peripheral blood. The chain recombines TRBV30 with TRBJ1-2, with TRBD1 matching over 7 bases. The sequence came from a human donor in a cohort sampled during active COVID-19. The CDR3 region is CAWSVGTDLINYGYTF. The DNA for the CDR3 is TGTGCCTGGAGTGTGGGGACAGATCTTATTAACTATGGCTACACCTTC.